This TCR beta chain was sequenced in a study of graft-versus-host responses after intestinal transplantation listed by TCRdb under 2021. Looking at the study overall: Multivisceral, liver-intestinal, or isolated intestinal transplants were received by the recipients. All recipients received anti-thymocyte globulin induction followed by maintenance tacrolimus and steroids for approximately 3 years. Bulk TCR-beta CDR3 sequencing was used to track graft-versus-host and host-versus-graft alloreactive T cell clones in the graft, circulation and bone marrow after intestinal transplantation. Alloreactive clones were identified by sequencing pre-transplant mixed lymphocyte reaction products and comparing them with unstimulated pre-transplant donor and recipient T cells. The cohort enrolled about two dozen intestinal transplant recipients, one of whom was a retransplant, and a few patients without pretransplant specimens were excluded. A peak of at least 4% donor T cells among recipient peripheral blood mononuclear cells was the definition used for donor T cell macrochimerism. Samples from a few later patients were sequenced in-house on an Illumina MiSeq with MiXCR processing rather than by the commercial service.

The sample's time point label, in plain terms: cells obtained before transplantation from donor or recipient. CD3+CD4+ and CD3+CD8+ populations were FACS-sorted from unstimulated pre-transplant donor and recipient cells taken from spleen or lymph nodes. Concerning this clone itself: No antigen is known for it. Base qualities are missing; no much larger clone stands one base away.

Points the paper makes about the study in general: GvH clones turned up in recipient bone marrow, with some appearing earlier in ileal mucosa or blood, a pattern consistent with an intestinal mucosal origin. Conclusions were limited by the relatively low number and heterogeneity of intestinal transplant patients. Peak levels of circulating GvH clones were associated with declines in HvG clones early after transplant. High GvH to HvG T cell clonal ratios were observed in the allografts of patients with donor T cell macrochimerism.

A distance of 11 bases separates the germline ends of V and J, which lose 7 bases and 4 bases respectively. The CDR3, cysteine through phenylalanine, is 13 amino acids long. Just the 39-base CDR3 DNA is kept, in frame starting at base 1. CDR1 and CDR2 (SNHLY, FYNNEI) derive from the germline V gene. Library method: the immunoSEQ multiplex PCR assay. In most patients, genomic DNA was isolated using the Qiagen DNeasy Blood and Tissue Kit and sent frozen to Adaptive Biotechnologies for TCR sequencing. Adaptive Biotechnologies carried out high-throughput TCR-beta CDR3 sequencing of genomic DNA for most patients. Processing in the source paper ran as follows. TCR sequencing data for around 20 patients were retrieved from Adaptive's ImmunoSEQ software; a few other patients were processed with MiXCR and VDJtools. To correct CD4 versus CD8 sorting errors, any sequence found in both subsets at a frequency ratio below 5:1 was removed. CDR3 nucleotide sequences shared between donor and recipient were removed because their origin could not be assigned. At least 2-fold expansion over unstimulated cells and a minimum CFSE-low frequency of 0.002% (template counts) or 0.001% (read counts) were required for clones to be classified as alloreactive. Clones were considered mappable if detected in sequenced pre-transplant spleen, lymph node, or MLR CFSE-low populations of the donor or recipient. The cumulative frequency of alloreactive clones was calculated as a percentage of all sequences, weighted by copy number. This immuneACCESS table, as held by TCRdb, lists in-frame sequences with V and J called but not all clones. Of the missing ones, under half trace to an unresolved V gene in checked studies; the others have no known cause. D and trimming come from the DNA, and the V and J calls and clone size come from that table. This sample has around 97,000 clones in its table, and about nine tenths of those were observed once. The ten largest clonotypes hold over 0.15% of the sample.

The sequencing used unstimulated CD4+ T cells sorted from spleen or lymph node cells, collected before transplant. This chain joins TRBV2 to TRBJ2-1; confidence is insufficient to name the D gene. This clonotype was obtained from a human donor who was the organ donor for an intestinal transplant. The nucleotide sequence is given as TGTGCCAGCACCTCCGAGGAATACAATGAGCAGTTCTTC. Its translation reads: CASTSEEYNEQFF.